Following are 2 T cell receptor beta chains from one sample sequenced in a study of blood T cell repertoires in COVID-19. The repertoire was sequenced with immunoSEQ multiplex PCR; TCRdb's copy has only in-frame clones and lacks some. The sample comprises hundreds of thousands of clones, more than 75% of which are singletons, and 2% to 2.5% rests with the top ten. Sequenced sample: PBMCs or T cells enriched from blood (not recorded which). The receptors come from a woman aged 55-69 years in a cohort exposed to, infected with or recovered from COVID-19 (not recorded which).

The chain carries TRBV11-2 and TRBJ2-1, with D unclear. The CDR3 loop spans 14 amino acids. Looked up from germline, CDR1 is SGHAT and CDR2 is FQNNGV. Trimming stripped 7 bases from V and 2 bases from J, with 12 bases between. The CDR3 region is CASTPQVTYNEQFF. The DNA for the CDR3 is TGTGCCAGCACCCCTCAGGTAACCTACAATGAGCAGTTCTTC. Based on the CDR3 plus reference TRBV11-2 and TRBJ2-1, the full variable domain is EAGVAQSPRYKIIEKRQSVAFWCNPISGHATLYWYQQILGQGPKLLIQFQNNGVVDDSQLPKDRFSAERLKGVDSTLKIQPAKLEDSAVYLCASTPQVTYNEQFFGPGTRLTVL.

The chain has TRBV2 and TRBJ1-5, with TRBD1 as a possible D gene (5 bases). The germline V and J ends were trimmed by 6 bases and 1 base, with 10 bases remaining between them. The CDR3 length is 14 residues. CDR1 is SNHLY, CDR2 FYNNEI, per germline. CDR3 in amino acids: CASRQGPSNQPQHF. DNA of the CDR3: TGTGCCAGCAGGCAGGGTCCGAGCAATCAGCCCCAGCATTTT.